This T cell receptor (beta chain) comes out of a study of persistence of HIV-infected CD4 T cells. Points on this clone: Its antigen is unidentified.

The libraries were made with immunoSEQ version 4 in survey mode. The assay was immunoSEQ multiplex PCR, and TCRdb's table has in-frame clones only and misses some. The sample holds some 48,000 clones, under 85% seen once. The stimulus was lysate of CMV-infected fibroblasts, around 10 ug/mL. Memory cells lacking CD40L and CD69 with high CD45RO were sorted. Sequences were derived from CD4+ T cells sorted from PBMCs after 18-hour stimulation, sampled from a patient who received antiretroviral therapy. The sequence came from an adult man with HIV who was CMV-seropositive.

The CDR3 spells CASSYSDGNTQYF. The CDR3 region has the DNA TGTGCCAGCAGTTACTCCGACGGTAATACGCAGTATTTT. The chain employs TRBV2 and TRBJ2-3; no clear D. This CDR3 is built from 13 residues. Germline assignment: CDR1 SNHLY and CDR2 FYNNEI. The germline V and J ends were trimmed by 5 bases and 7 bases, with 13 bases remaining between them.